This T cell receptor (beta chain) was profiled in a study of blood T cell repertoires in COVID-19. Study summary: From the United States, Italy and Spain came samples of acute and convalescent COVID-19. Nucleic acid was either cDNA or gDNA, and it came from T cells, B-cell-depleted T cells, or PBMCs.

Methods used by the authors: Reference gene primer amplification in the assay estimated nucleated cell counts. Method: immunoSEQ multiplex PCR; TCRdb's copy keeps in-frame clones and lacks some. V and J calls plus clone size are reproduced from that table; the DNA served to infer D and trimming. The table shows a few hundred thousand clones, with 70% to 90% occurring only once. With V trimmed by 1 base and J by 0 bases, 6 bases remained unmatched. Germline-derived CDR1 and CDR2 are KGHSH and LQKENI. This CDR3 region has 17 residues. The sample taken for sequencing was peripheral blood. The gene calls are TRBV18 and TRBJ2-3; 8 bases are a match to TRBD1. This sequence originates from a man at least 80 years old with acute or convalescent COVID-19. DNA of the CDR3: TGTGCCAGCTCACCACGAATGGACAGGGAAAGCACAGATACGCAGTATTTT. The encoded protein is CASSPRMDRESTDTQYF.